This is a list of T cell receptor beta chains from one sample in a study of blood T cell repertoires in COVID-19. Sequenced by immunoSEQ multiplex PCR; TCRdb stores in-frame clones only, minus some. Altogether 200,000 to 300,000 clones are present, approximately 85% being singletons, with the ten largest covering approximately 13%. Sample: peripheral blood. These receptor sequences come from a woman in her fifties or sixties with active or convalescent COVID-19. Both conserved end residues are part of each CDR3. The D gene is left open where the match is weak. Clone size, where shown, is once, few, many, or a class for clones that have expanded.

TRBJ2-7 TRBV5-1 TRBD1 few TGCGCCAGCAGCTTGGCCGGACAGGACTACGAGCAGTACTTC CASSLAGQDYEQYF
TRBJ2-5 TRBV5-5 . . TGTGCCAGCAGCTTGGTGCGGGACCAAGAGACCCAGTACTTC CASSLVRDQETQYF
TRBJ1-2 TRBV27 . . TGTGCCAGCAGTTTAGTTTACCCTGAAACATATGGCTACACCTTC CASSLVYPETYGYTF
TRBJ1-1 TRBV5-4 TRBD1 . TGTGCCAGCAGCCCGGGACAGACTGAAGCTTTCTTT CASSPGQTEAFF
TRBJ1-2 TRBV6-5 . . TGTGCCAGCAGTTCAGGGCTTGGCTACACCTTC CASSSGLGYTF
TRBJ2-7 TRBV6-5 . . TGTGCCAGCAGTCCATACAGGGGAGGATCCTACGAGCAGTACTTC CASSPYRGGSYEQYF
TRBJ2-1 TRBV7-9 . . TGTGCCAGCAGTCCGGAGGGTGAGCAGTTCTTC CASSPEGEQFF
TRBJ1-2 TRBV5-1 TRBD1 . TGCGCCAGCAGCTTGACGGGACAGGGGGCGGATCATGGCTACACCTTC CASSLTGQGADHGYTF
TRBJ2-5 TRBV18 . . TGTGCCAGCTCACCAGGGGGGGCCGAGACCCAGTACTTC CASSPGGAETQYF
TRBJ2-7 TRBV5-3 . . TGTGCCAGAAGCGAGGTGCTAGCTCCCTACGAGCAGTACTTC CARSEVLAPYEQYF
TRBJ1-6 TRBV5-1 . few TGCGCCAGCAGTCAGAAAGACGCAGGCTCACCCCTCCACTTT CASSQKDAGSPLHF
TRBJ1-2 TRBV19 . . TGTGCCAGTAGTATTGGGCGAGAAGTCTACTATGGCTACACCTTC CASSIGREVYYGYTF
TRBJ1-1 TRBV4-1 . . TGCGCCAGCAGCCAAGGTAGTCTAAGGCGCGGGGAGGACGGCACTGAAGCTTTCTTT CASSQGSLRRGEDGTEAFF